These 8 T cell receptor beta chains share one sample of origin, sequenced in a study of type 1 regulatory T cells. Each CDR3 protein gets one entry after TCRdb re-called the reads with MiXCR. The data contain just under 65,000 distinct CDR3 sequences, almost 50% of them singletons. Their recognized antigens are unknown. Sequencing input: cultured non-Tr1 T cells, either the whole culture or a sorted T cell fraction (not recorded which). Every receptor here comes from a human donor in good health.

The rearrangement uses TRBV13 and TRBJ2-5; 7 bases are shared with TRBD1. Germline assignment: CDR1 PRHDT and CDR2 FYEKMQ (reference sequence). V dropped 5 bases and J dropped 1; count of bases not matched to a gene: 7. The CDR3 extends over 15 amino acids. The CDR3 DNA reads as TGTGCCAGCAGCGGGATTTCAGGGGGCCAAGAGACCCAGTACTTC. As protein: CASSGISGGQETQYF.

The chain uses TRBV6-5 and TRBJ1-5; no firm D call. The CDR3 is made up of 14 amino acids. Germline CDR1 reads MNHEY; CDR2 reads SVGAGI. Trimming pared 5 bases from V and 0 bases from J, leaving 8 bases between. DNA for the CDR3: TGTGCCAGCAGTCCCCAGGTTAGCAATCAGCCCCAGCATTTT. Amino acid sequence: CASSPQVSNQPQHF.

There are a few counts of this clonotype. This rearrangement joins TRBV5-8 to TRBJ1-3, with 10 bases identical to TRBD1. Germline V gives CDR1 SGHTS, CDR2 YDEGEE. The CDR3 is 17 amino acids. V lost 5 bases, J lost 0 bases, and 8 bases stayed unmatched. The CDR3 DNA is TGTGCCAGCAGTACGGGACAGGGGCTATTCTCTGGAAACACCATATATTTT. It codes for CASSTGQGLFSGNTIYF.

The chain has TRBV4-2 and TRBJ2-1; no clear D. This CDR3 region has 15 residues. Germline V gene data show CDR1 as LGHNA and CDR2 as YNFKEQ. Trimming removed 5 bases from V and 0 bases from J, with 11 bases in between. The CDR3 is CASSNSQGSYNEQFF. For the CDR3, the DNA is TGTGCCAGCAGCAATTCCCAAGGCTCCTACAATGAGCAGTTCTTC.

The chain employs TRBV2 and TRBJ2-1, with D perhaps being TRBD1 or TRBD2 (5 bases each). The V end was cut by 1 base, the J end by 9 bases, with 7 bases between. Germline V gives CDR1 SNHLY, CDR2 FYNNEI. The CDR3 extends over 12 amino acids. As DNA, the CDR3 is TGTGCCAGCAGTGAAGGGGGGATTGAGCAGTTCTTC. This gives the protein CASSEGGIEQFF.

This clonotype was observed a few times. The V gene is TRBV9, the J gene TRBJ2-1, with 11 positions matching TRBD2. Trimming cost V 6 bases and J 7 bases; bases outside gene matches: 6. Germline CDR1 is SGDLS and CDR2 is YYNGEE. The CDR3 consists of 14 residues. CDR3 sequence reads: CASNIAGGRNEQFF. Here the CDR3 DNA reads TGTGCCAGCAACATAGCGGGGGGGCGGAATGAGCAGTTCTTC.

The rearrangement joins TRBV5-1 to TRBJ2-2; D may match TRBD1 or TRBD2 (6 bases each). The V gene lost 2 bases and the J gene lost 6 bases, with 14 bases spanning the gap. The CDR3 loop spans 15 amino acids. Per the germline V gene, CDR1 is SGHRS and CDR2 is YFSETQ. The CDR3 DNA is TGCGCCAGCAGCTTTACGGGGGCCCACGCCGGGGAGCTGTTTTTT. The encoded protein is CASSFTGAHAGELFF.

The rearrangement joins TRBV6-6 to TRBJ2-1, with TRBD2 identical over 11 bases. The CDR3 sequence is 16 residues long. Germline CDR1 MNHNY, CDR2 SVGAGI (reference sequence). V lost 6 bases, J lost 3 bases, and 7 bases stayed unmatched. The CDR3 DNA reads TGTGCCAGCAGAGAACTAGCGGGGGCCAACTACAATGAGCAGTTCTTC. This translates into CASRELAGANYNEQFF.